The next 8 T cell receptor beta chains were all read from a single sample in a study of blood T cell repertoires in COVID-19. Measured with immunoSEQ multiplex PCR; TCRdb has only the in-frame clones, and not every one. Of under 200,000 clones in the sample, about 80% were seen once. Material: peripheral blood. Receptors originate from a human donor in a cohort sampled during active COVID-19.

J is TRBJ2-5 and V is TRBV19, with 13 bases matching TRBD2. The CDR3 loop spans 19 amino acids. Trimming cost V 3 bases and J 5 bases; bases outside gene matches: 15. The germline V gene has CDR1 LNHDA and CDR2 SQIVND (reference sequence). CDR3 sequence: CASSMPRETSGRASETQYF. The CDR3 nucleotides read TGTGCCAGTAGTATGCCACGCGAAACTAGCGGGAGGGCCTCGGAGACCCAGTACTTC. Combining the CDR3 with reference TRBV19 and TRBJ2-5 gives the whole variable domain DGGITQSPKYLFRKEGQNVTLSCEQNLNHDAMYWYRQDPGQGLRLIYYSQIVNDFQKGDIAEGYSVSREKKESFPLTVTSAQKNPTAFYLCASSMPRETSGRASETQYFGPGTRLLVL.

The rearrangement links TRBV4-2 to TRBJ2-7; no clear D. The germline V gene encodes CDR1 LGHNA and CDR2 YNFKEQ. The CDR3 covers 15 residues. The V gene lost 0 bases and the J gene lost 3 bases, with 12 bases spanning the gap. Here the CDR3 reads CASSQDLPLLYEQYF. The DNA of the CDR3 is TGTGCCAGCAGCCAAGATCTCCCACTCCTCTACGAGCAGTACTTC.

The chain is built from TRBV6-4 and TRBJ2-3; D might be TRBD2 (7 bases). Germline V gene data show CDR1 as MRHNA and CDR2 as SNTAGT. The V end lost 3 bases, the J end lost 4 bases, and 11 bases lay between the germline ends. The CDR3 has 14 amino acids. For the CDR3, the DNA is TGTGCCAGCAGTGAGGGGGGGCCTTCAGATACGCAGTATTTT. Its protein product is CASSEGGPSDTQYF.

The V and J genes are TRBV2 and TRBJ1-2; D is perhaps TRBD1 (6 bases). The germline V gene encodes CDR1 SNHLY and CDR2 FYNNEI. This CDR3 has 13 residues. Trimming removed 10 bases from V and 8 bases from J, with 20 bases in between. CDR3 coding DNA: TGTGCCACCCGGACAGACAACCGCCGGGGCTACACCTTC. Translating gives CATRTDNRRGYTF. The full variable domain, completed using reference TRBV2 and TRBJ1-2, is EPEVTQTPSHQVTQMGQEVILRCVPISNHLYFYWYRQILGQKVEFLVSFYNNEISEKSEIFDDQFSVERPDGSNFTLKIRSTKLEDSAMYFCATRTDNRRGYTFGSGTRLTVV.

J is TRBJ2-1 and V is TRBV11-2; TRBD2 matches at 12 bases. Germline assignment: CDR1 SGHAT and CDR2 FQNNGV. The CDR3 loop spans 17 amino acids. V shed 5 bases, J shed 0 bases, and the junction held 5 bases outside the gene matches. The CDR3 region has the DNA TGTGCCAGCAGCCTCGGGACTAGCGGGTCCTCCTACAATGAGCAGTTCTTC. Translating gives CASSLGTSGSSYNEQFF.

The chain uses TRBV19 and TRBJ2-3, with 10 bases lining up with TRBD2. The CDR3 runs to 15 residues. Germline trimming cut 6 bases from V and 9 bases from J; bases unmatched to any gene: 12. CDR1 is LNHDA, CDR2 SQIVND, per germline (reference sequence). The DNA of the CDR3 is TGTGCCAGTAGCCCTGGGACTAGCGAGGTCATCACGCAGTATTTT. Translating it yields CASSPGTSEVITQYF.

The rearrangement uses TRBV12-5 and TRBJ2-1, with 11 bases that match TRBD1. CDR3 length: 17 residues. Unmatched junction bases numbered 8, after V lost 1 base and J lost 6 bases. CDR1 and CDR2 from the germline V gene are LGHNT and FRNRAP. CDR3 loop: CASGLDVGTGGSNEQFF. The CDR3 nucleotides read TGTGCTAGTGGTTTGGACGTTGGGACAGGGGGAAGCAATGAGCAGTTCTTC.

The CDR3 sequence: CASSRGDRGTQYF. In DNA form, the CDR3 reads TGTGCCAGCAGTCGCGGTGACCGGGGGACCCAGTACTTC. The chain links TRBV27 to TRBJ2-5; D possibly corresponds to TRBD2 (5 bases). The CDR3 sequence is 13 residues long. CDR1 and CDR2 (germline): MNHEY, SMNVEV (reference sequence). With 5 bases removed from V and 7 bases from J, the gap between germline ends came to 14 bases.